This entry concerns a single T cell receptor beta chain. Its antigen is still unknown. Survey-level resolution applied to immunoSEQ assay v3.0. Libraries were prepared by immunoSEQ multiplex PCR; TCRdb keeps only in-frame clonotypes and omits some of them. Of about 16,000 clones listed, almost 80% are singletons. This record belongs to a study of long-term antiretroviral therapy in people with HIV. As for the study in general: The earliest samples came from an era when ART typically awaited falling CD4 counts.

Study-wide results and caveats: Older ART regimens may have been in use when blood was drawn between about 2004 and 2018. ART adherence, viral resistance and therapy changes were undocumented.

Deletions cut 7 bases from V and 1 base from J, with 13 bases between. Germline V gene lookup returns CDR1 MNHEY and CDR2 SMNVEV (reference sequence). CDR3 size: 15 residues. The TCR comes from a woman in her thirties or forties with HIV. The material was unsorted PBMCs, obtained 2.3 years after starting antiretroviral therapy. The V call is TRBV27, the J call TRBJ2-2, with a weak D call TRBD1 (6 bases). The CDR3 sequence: CASNLQGLNTGELFF. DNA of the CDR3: TGTGCCAGCAACCTACAGGGTCTGAACACCGGGGAGCTGTTTTTT.